The rows below give T cell receptor beta chains drawn from one sample of a study of vaccination effects on CD4 cells after COVID-19. The table came from immunoSEQ multiplex PCR; TCRdb's copy has only in-frame clones and leaves some out. This repertoire shows 57,000 or so clones, approximately 81% found once; its top ten account for 3.5% to 5.5%. For these TCRs, the target antigens are not known. Sample: CD4+ T cells from PBMCs cultured without peptide, taken after COVID-19 vaccination. The receptors here all came from a human donor who received a COVID-19 vaccine. The CDR3 runs from the conserved cysteine through the conserved F or W. Each record gives: V gene, D gene, J gene, clone size, CDR3 DNA, CDR3 protein. The D gene is left open where the match is weak. Only some rows state a clone size, as once, few, many or a class for expanded clones.

>TRBV5-1|TRBD1|TRBJ1-4|once
TGCGCCAGCAGCTTGGGGGGACAGGGATACGAAAAACTGTTTTTT
CASSLGGQGYEKLFF
>TRBV28|.|TRBJ2-1|.
TGTGCCAGCAGTTTCACCTTTAGCGGTGAGCAGTTCTTC
CASSFTFSGEQFF
>TRBV24-1|TRBD1|TRBJ2-3|once
TGTGCCACCAGTGATGTTGGACAGGCGGTTACGCAGTATTTT
CATSDVGQAVTQYF
>TRBV5-8|TRBD1|TRBJ2-7|.
TGTGCCAGCAGCCCTACGACAGGGTACTCCTACGAGCAGTACTTC
CASSPTTGYSYEQYF
>TRBV18|.|TRBJ1-1|once
TGTGCCAGCTCACCATTGGCGGAAACAGCTGAAGCTTTCTTT
CASSPLAETAEAFF
>TRBV12-3/TRBV12-4|TRBD1|TRBJ1-1|few
TGTGCCAGCAGACAGGGGGAGGGCACTGAAGCTTTCTTT
CASRQGEGTEAFF
>TRBV5-4|.|TRBJ1-1|.
TGTGCCAGCAGCTTGGTGGGGTCTACCTTTGAAGCTTTCTTT
CASSLVGSTFEAFF
>TRBV28|.|TRBJ1-2|.
TGTGCCAGCACGGACCGGGAAGATGGCTACACCTTC
CASTDREDGYTF
>TRBV4-1|TRBD1|TRBJ2-1|.
TGCGCCAGCAGCCCGGGACAGGCTTACAATGAGCAGTTCTTC
CASSPGQAYNEQFF
>TRBV12-3/TRBV12-4|.|TRBJ1-2|.
TGTGCCAGCAGTTTGGTGGGGGAGGTTGGCTACACCTTC
CASSLVGEVGYTF
>TRBV6-1|.|TRBJ2-1|.
TGTGCCAGCAGTGAAGCAGTGTGGTTTTCCTACAATGAGCAGTTCTTC
CASSEAVWFSYNEQFF
>TRBV7-9|.|TRBJ2-1|.
TGTGCCAGCAGCTTACGGCTAACTTCCTACAATGAGCAGTTCTTC
CASSLRLTSYNEQFF
>TRBV28|.|TRBJ1-5|.
TGTGCCAGCAGCTCTCCCGGGCTGGGGCGCAGCAATCAGCCCCAGCATTTT
CASSSPGLGRSNQPQHF
>TRBV28|.|TRBJ1-2|few
TGTGCCAGCCTACGGTATGGCTACACCTTC
CASLRYGYTF
>TRBV18|TRBD1|TRBJ1-2|.
TGTGCCAGCTCTCCGCAGGGGGCGGTTGGCTACACCTTC
CASSPQGAVGYTF
>TRBV18|.|TRBJ1-1|few
TGTGCCAGCAAAACAGGGATGACTGAAGCTTTCTTT
CASKTGMTEAFF
>TRBV6-5|.|TRBJ2-5|.
TGTGCCAGCAGTTATTCGTACTCGCGGGATGGGGAGACCCAGTACTTC
CASSYSYSRDGETQYF
>TRBV7-2|TRBD1|TRBJ1-4|.
TGTGCCAGCAGCTTAGAGCGACAGGGAATGGAAAAACTGTTTTTT
CASSLERQGMEKLFF
>TRBV30|TRBD1|TRBJ1-6|.
TGTGCCTGGCGGACAGGGAGCTCCTATAATTCACCCCTCCACTTT
CAWRTGSSYNSPLHF
>TRBV5-1|TRBD2|TRBJ2-5|.
TGCGCCAGCAACCTAGCGGGGGGAAAAGAGACCCAGTACTTC
CASNLAGGKETQYF
>TRBV7-2|.|TRBJ2-3|.
TGTGCCAGCAGCTTCCAGCGGGCCACAGATACGCAGTATTTT
CASSFQRATDTQYF
>TRBV5-4|.|TRBJ1-5|few
TGTGCCAGCAGCTTCGACCCCGGGGGGAATCAGCCCCAGCATTTT
CASSFDPGGNQPQHF
>TRBV6-2/TRBV6-3|TRBD2|TRBJ2-5|once
TGTGCCAGCAGCGCACCGGGACTACCGGTGACCCAGTACTTC
CASSAPGLPVTQYF
>TRBV19|.|TRBJ2-7|once
TGTGCCAGTAGTAACGCCGGGGGTAAACCCTACGAGCAGTACTTC
CASSNAGGKPYEQYF
>TRBV29-1|.|TRBJ2-7|.
TGCAGCGTTGAACGCCAGGGGGGCGAGCAGTACTTC
CSVERQGGEQYF
>TRBV6-2/TRBV6-3|.|TRBJ1-6|.
TGTGCCAGCAGTCTATACCGGGCCGATAATTCACCCCTCCACTTT
CASSLYRADNSPLHF
>TRBV6-5|.|TRBJ1-5|.
TGTGCCAGCAGATCGAGGGATCAGCCCCAGCATTTT
CASRSRDQPQHF
>TRBV27|.|TRBJ2-4|.
TGTGCCAGCAGTTTAAGGGGTGCCAAAAACATTCAGTACTTC
CASSLRGAKNIQYF
>TRBV10-3|TRBD1|TRBJ1-2|.
TGTGCCTCCCGGGACAGCGCTAACTATGGCTACACCTTC
CASRDSANYGYTF
>TRBV24-1|.|TRBJ1-6|.
TGTGCCACCAGTGCCCGAGCCACGACAGAAAAGATTAATTCACCCCTCCACTTT
CATSARATTEKINSPLHF
>TRBV7-9|.|TRBJ2-3|.
TGTGCCAGCAGCTTAGGGACAAGGCCTAGCACAGATACGCAGTATTTT
CASSLGTRPSTDTQYF
>TRBV7-9|TRBD2|TRBJ2-1|few
TGTGCCAGCAGCCCGAGAAGCGCGGGAGGGGGCAATGAGCAGTTCTTC
CASSPRSAGGGNEQFF
>TRBV4-1|.|TRBJ1-2|.
TGCGCCAGCAGACGAACACGGGGCAACTATGGCTACACCTTC
CASRRTRGNYGYTF
>TRBV24-1|.|TRBJ1-2|.
TGTGCCACCAGTGATTCGCCCAGCCTCTATGGCTACACCTTC
CATSDSPSLYGYTF
>TRBV28|.|TRBJ1-2|.
TGTGCCAGCAGTTCAAACTTCAGGGGTGGGGGCTACACCTTC
CASSSNFRGGGYTF
>TRBV10-3|.|TRBJ2-3|few
TGTGCCATCAGTACTACAGGGCGCACAGATACGCAGTATTTT
CAISTTGRTDTQYF
>TRBV30|TRBD1|TRBJ2-4|.
TGTGCCTGGAACGTACAGGGGTCAGCCAAAAACATTCAGTACTTC
CAWNVQGSAKNIQYF
>TRBV6-1|.|TRBJ2-7|.
TGTGCCAGCAGTGAAGTCTCCTACGAGCAGTACTTC
CASSEVSYEQYF
>TRBV23-1|.|TRBJ2-7|.
TGCGCCAGCAGTCCGAACACCTACGAGCAGTACTTC
CASSPNTYEQYF
>TRBV5-4|.|TRBJ1-3|few
TGTGCCAGCAGCTTGGCGGGATCTGGAAACACCATATATTTT
CASSLAGSGNTIYF
>TRBV10-3|.|TRBJ2-7|once
TGTGCCATCAGTAACACAGGCGACTACGAGCAGTACTTC
CAISNTGDYEQYF
>TRBV5-4|TRBD1|TRBJ1-4|.
TGTGCCAGCAGCTTGGGACAGGGACCGAATGAAAAACTGTTTTTT
CASSLGQGPNEKLFF
>TRBV19|.|TRBJ2-3|once
TGTGCCAGTGGGGGGCCGACCCTCACAGATACGCAGTATTTT
CASGGPTLTDTQYF
>TRBV28|.|TRBJ2-7|.
TGTGCCAGCAGTTTCCAGGGTCCCTACGAGCAGTACTTC
CASSFQGPYEQYF
>TRBV5-1|.|TRBJ2-1|.
TGCGCCAGCAGCCCTATCGGGAGATTACCCAATGAGCAGTTCTTC
CASSPIGRLPNEQFF
>TRBV6-2/TRBV6-3|.|TRBJ2-7|.
TGTGCCAGCAGCCCTATCCTTTACGAGCAGTACTTC
CASSPILYEQYF
>TRBV6-6|.|TRBJ1-4|.
TGTGCCAGCAGTTACCCCCCTAATGAAAAACTGTTTTTT
CASSYPPNEKLFF
>TRBV9|TRBD2|TRBJ2-2|.
TGTGCCAGCAGCGTAGAGGCTAGCGGGGGCACCGGGGAGCTGTTTTTT
CASSVEASGGTGELFF